The text below deals with one TCR beta chain. Its antigen is unidentified. These data originate in a study of T cell responses to AZD1222 COVID-19 vaccine. This CDR3 has 13 amino acids. The V and J ends lost 4 bases and 2 bases, in that order; junction bases with no gene match: 3. Germline V gene sequence: CDR1 SGHRS, CDR2 YFSETQ. Regarding the study as a whole: The reported proportion of spike-specific TCRs targeting unmutated variant regions was nearly half. Spike-specific TCR repertoires showed rising breadth and depth after two AZD1222 doses.

The table came from immunoSEQ multiplex PCR; TCRdb's copy has only in-frame clones and leaves some out. The sample gives 90,000 to 130,000 clones, 81% of which show up once; approximately 5% is in the top ten. The sample was peripheral blood, taken on day 0 of AZD1222 vaccination. This sequence originates from an adult in good health. V gene TRBV5-1 combines with J gene TRBJ2-7; 7 bases map to TRBD1. DNA for the CDR3: TGCGCCAGCAGCCCCGGGACAGCCTACGAGCAGTACTTC. Protein sequence: CASSPGTAYEQYF.